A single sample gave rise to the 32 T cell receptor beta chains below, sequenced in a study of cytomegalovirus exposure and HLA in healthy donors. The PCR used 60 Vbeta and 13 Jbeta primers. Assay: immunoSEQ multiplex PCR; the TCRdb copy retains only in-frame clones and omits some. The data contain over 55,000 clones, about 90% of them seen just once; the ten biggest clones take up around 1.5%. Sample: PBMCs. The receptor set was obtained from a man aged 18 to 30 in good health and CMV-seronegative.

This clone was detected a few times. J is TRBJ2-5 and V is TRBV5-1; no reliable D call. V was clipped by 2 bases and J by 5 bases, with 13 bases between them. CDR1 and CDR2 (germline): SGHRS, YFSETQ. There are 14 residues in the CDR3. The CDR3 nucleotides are TGCGCCAGCAGCTTAAGCCGGAGCCTTGAGACCCAGTACTTC. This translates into CASSLSRSLETQYF. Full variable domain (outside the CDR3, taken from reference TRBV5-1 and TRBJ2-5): KAGVTQTPRYLIKTRGQQVTLSCSPISGHRSVSWYQQTPGQGLQFLFEYFSETQRNKGNFPGRFSGRQFSNSRSEMNVSTLELGDSALYLCASSLSRSLETQYFGPGTRLLVL.

The CDR3 DNA reads TGCGCCAGCCTCGGTTTGGGGGCCCTCCAAGAGACCCAGTACTTC. This translates into CASLGLGALQETQYF. This chain joins TRBV5-1 and TRBJ2-5; tentative D call: TRBD1 (6 bases). This CDR3 is 15 amino acids long. Germline V lookup: CDR1 SGHRS, CDR2 YFSETQ. The V and J ends lost 7 bases and 1 base respectively, with 17 bases between them.

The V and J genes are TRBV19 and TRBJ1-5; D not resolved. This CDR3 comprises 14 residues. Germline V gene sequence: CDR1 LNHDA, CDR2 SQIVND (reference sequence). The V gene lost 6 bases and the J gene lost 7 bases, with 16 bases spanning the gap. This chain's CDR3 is CASRETGISQPQHF. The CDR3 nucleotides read TGTGCCAGTAGGGAGACGGGAATTAGCCAGCCCCAGCATTTT.

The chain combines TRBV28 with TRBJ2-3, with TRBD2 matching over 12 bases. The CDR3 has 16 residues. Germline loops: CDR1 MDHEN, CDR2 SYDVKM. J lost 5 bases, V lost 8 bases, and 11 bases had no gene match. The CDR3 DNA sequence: TGTGCCAGCTGCAAGGCTAGCGGGGGGGCCGAAGATACGCAGTATTTT. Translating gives CASCKASGGAEDTQYF.

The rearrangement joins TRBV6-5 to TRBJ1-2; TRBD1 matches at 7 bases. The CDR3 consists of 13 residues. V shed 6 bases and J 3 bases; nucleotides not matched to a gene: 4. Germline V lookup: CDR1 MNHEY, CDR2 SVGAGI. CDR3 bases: TGTGCCAGCAGCCCCGACAGGGACTATGGCTACACCTTC. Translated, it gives CASSPDRDYGYTF.

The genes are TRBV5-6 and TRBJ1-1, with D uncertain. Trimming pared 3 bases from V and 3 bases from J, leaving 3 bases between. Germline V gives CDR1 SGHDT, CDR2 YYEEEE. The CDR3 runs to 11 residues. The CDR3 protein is CASSYYTEAFF. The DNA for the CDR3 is TGTGCCAGCAGCTACTACACTGAAGCTTTCTTT.

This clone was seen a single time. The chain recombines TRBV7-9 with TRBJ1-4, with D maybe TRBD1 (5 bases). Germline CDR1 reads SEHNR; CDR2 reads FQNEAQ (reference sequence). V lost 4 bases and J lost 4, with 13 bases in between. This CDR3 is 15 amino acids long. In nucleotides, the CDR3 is TGTGCCAGCAGCTCGAATGGGGGGTTTAATGAAAAACTGTTTTTT. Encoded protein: CASSSNGGFNEKLFF.

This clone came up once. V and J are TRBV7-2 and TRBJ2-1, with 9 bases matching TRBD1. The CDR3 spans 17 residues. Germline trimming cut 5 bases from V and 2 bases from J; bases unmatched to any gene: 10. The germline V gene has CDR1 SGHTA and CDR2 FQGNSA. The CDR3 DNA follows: TGTGCCAGCAGCACACCCCGGGGACAGGGAGCCTACAATGAGCAGTTCTTC. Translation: CASSTPRGQGAYNEQFF. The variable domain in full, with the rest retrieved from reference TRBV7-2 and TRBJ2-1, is GAGVSQSPSNKVTEKGKDVELRCDPISGHTALYWYRQSLGQGLEFLIYFQGNSAPDKSGLPSDRFSAERTGGSVSTLTIQRTQQEDSAVYLCASSTPRGQGAYNEQFFGPGTRLTVL.

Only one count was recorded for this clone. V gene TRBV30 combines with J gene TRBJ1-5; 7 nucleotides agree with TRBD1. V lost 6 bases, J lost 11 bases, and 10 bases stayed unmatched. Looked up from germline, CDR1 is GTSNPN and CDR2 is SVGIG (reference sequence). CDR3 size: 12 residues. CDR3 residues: CACGDSLGTQHF. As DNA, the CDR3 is TGTGCCTGTGGGGACAGTCTGGGAACCCAGCATTTT.

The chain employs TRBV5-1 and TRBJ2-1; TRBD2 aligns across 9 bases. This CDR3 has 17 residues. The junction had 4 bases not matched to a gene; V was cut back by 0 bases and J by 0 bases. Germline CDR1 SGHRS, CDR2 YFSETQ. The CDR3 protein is CASSLGLAESSYNEQFF. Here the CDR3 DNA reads TGCGCCAGCAGCTTGGGACTAGCGGAGAGCTCCTACAATGAGCAGTTCTTC.

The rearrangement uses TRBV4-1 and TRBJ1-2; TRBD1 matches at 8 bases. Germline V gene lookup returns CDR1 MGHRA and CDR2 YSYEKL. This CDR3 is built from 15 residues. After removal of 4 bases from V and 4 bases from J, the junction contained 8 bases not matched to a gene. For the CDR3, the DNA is TGCGCCAGCAGCCTACCGACAGGGGTGACCTATGGCTACACCTTC. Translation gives CASSLPTGVTYGYTF.

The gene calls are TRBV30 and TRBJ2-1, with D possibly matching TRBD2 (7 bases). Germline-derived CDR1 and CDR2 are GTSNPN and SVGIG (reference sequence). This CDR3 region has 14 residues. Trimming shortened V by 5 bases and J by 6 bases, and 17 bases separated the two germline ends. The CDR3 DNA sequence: TGTGCCTGGGCGGGACTATCGGGGGCCAATGAGCAGTTCTTC. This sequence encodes CAWAGLSGANEQFF. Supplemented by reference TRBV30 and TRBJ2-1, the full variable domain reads SQTIHQWPATLVQPVGSPLSLECTVEGTSNPNLYWYRQAAGRGLQLLFYSVGIGQISSEVPQNLSASRPQDRQFILSSKKLLLSDSGFYLCAWAGLSGANEQFFGPGTRLTVL.

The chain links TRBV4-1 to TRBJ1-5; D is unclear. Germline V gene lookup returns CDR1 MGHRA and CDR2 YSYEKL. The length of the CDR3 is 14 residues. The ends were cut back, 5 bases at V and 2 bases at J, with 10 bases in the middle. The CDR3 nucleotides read TGCGCCAGCAGCGCCTTCGGTCGCAATCAGCCCCAGCATTTT. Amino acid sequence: CASSAFGRNQPQHF.

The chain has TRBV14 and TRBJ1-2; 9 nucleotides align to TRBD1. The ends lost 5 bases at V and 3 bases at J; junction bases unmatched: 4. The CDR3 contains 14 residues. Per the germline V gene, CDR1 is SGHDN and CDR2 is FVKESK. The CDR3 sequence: CASSGQGNYYGYTF. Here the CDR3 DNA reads TGTGCCAGCAGCGGACAGGGGAATTACTATGGCTACACCTTC. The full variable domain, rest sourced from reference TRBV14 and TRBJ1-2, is EAGVTQFPSHSVIEKGQTVTLRCDPISGHDNLYWYRRVMGKEIKFLLHFVKESKQDESGMPNNRFLAERTGGTYSTLKVQPAELEDSGVYFCASSGQGNYYGYTFGSGTRLTVV.

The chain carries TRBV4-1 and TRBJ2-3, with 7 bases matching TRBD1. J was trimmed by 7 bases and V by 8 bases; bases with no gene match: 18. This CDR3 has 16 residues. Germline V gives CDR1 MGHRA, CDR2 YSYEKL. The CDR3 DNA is TGCGCCAGCGCGGGCCTACAGGGGAGTAGATTATATACGCAGTATTTT. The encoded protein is CASAGLQGSRLYTQYF.

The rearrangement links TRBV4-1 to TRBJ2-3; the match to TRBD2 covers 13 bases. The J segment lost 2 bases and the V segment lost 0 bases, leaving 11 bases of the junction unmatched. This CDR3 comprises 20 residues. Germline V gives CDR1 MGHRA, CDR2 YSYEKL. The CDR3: CASSQDRGLAGAPLTDTQYF. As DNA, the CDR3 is TGCGCCAGCAGCCAAGATCGAGGACTAGCGGGGGCCCCCCTCACAGATACGCAGTATTTT.

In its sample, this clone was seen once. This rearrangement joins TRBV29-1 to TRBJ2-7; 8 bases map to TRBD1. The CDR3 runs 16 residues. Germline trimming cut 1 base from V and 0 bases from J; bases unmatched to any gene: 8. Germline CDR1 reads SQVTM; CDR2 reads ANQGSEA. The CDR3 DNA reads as TGCAGCGTTGAAGCCTACGGACAGGGAAGCTCCTACGAGCAGTACTTC. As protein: CSVEAYGQGSSYEQYF.

CDR3 residues: CASRWLQLGQFLHF. The CDR3 DNA sequence: TGTGCCAGCAGATGGCTTCAACTAGGACAGTTCCTCCACTTT. The V call is TRBV6-5, the J call TRBJ1-6, with D possibly matching TRBD1 (6 bases). The CDR3 totals 14 residues. CDR1 is MNHEY, CDR2 SVGAGI, per germline. Trimming left V 6 bases short and J 15 bases short, with 21 bases between.

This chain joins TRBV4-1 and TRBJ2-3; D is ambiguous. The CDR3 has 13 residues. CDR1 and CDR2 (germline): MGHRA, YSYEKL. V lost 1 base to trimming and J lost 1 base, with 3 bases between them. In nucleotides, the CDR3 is TGCGCCAGCAGCCAAGTAGGCACAGATACGCAGTATTTT. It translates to CASSQVGTDTQYF.

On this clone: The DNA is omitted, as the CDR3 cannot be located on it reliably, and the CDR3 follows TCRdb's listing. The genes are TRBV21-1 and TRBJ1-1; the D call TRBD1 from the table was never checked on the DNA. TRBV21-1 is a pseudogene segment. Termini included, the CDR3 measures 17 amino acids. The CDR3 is CASRSWGQGASSTEAFF.

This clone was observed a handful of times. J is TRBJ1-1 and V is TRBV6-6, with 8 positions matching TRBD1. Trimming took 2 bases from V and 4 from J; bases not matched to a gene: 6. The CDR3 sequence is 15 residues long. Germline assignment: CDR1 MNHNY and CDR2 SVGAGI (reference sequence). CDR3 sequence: CASSYSQGAITEAFF. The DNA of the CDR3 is TGTGCCAGCAGTTACAGTCAGGGGGCGATCACTGAAGCTTTCTTT.

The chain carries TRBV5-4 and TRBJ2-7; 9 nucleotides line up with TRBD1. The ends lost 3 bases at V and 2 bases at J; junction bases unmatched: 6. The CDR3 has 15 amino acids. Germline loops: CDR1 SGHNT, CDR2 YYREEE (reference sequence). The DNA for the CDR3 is TGTGCCAGCAGCTCCCGGGACAGGGATCCCTACGAGCAGTACTTC. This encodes CASSSRDRDPYEQYF.

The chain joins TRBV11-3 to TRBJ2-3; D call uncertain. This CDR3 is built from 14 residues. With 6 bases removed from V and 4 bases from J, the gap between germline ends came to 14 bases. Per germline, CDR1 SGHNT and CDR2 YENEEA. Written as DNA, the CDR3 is TGTGCCAGCAGTGAAAGCTGGGCCGCAGATACGCAGTATTTT. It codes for CASSESWAADTQYF. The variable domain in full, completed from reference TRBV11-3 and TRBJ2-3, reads EAGVVQSPRYKIIEKKQPVAFWCNPISGHNTLYWYLQNLGQGPELLIRYENEEAVDDSQLPKDRFSAERLKGVDSTLKIQPAELGDSAVYLCASSESWAADTQYFGPGTRLTVL.

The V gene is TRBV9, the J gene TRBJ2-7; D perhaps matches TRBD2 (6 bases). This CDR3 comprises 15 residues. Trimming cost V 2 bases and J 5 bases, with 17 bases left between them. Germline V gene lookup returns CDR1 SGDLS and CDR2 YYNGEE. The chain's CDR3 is CASSVQDYLSNEQYF. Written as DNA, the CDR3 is TGTGCCAGCAGCGTCCAGGACTACTTATCAAACGAGCAGTACTTC.

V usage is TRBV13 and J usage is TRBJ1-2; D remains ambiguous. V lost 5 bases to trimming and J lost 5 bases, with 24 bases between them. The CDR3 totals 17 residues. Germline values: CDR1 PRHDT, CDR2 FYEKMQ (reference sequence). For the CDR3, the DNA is TGTGCCAGCAGCACCACAGTCGGGGAATCCTACCATTATGGCTACACCTTC. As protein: CASSTTVGESYHYGYTF.

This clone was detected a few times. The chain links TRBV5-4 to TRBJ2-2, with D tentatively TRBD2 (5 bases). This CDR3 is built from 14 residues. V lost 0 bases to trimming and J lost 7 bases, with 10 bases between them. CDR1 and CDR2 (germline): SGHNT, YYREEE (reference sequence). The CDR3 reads CASSLERVGGELFF. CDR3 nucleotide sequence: TGTGCCAGCAGCTTGGAGAGGGTTGGCGGGGAGCTGTTTTTT.

This CDR3 is CASSSYGYTF. The CDR3 DNA reads as TGTGCCAGCAGCTCTTATGGCTACACCTTC. V usage is TRBV6-6 and J usage is TRBJ1-2; the D is unclear. Germline CDR1 MNHNY, CDR2 SVGAGI (reference sequence). CDR3 length equals 10 residues. V was cut by 6 bases and J by 5 bases, with 4 bases left in between.

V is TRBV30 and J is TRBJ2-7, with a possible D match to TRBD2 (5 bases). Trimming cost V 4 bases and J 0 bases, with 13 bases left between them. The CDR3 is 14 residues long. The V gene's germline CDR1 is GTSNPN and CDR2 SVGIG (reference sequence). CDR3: CAWNGGLSSYEQYF. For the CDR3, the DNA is TGTGCCTGGAATGGCGGACTCAGCTCCTACGAGCAGTACTTC.

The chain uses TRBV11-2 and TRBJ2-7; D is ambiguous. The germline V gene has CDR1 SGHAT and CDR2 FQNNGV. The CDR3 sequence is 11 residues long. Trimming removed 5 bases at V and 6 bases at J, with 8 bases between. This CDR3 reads CASSAGLEQYF. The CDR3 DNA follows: TGTGCCAGCAGCGCAGGTCTCGAGCAGTACTTC. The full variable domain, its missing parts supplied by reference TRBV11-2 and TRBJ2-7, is EAGVAQSPRYKIIEKRQSVAFWCNPISGHATLYWYQQILGQGPKLLIQFQNNGVVDDSQLPKDRFSAERLKGVDSTLKIQPAKLEDSAVYLCASSAGLEQYFGPGTRLTVT.

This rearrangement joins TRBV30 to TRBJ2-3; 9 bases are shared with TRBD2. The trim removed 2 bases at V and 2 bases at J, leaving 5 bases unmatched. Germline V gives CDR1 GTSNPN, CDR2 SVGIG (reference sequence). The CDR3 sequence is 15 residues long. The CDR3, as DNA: TGTGCCTGGAGTAGAGGCGGGGGGGACACAGATACGCAGTATTTT. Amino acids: CAWSRGGGDTDTQYF.

The CDR3 sequence: CASSLRPGEDEQYF. The CDR3 DNA follows: TGCGCCAGCAGCTTGAGGCCCGGGGAGGACGAGCAGTACTTC. The J gene is TRBJ2-7, the V gene TRBV5-1; possibly TRBD2 for D (6 bases). CDR1 and CDR2 (germline): SGHRS, YFSETQ. The CDR3 runs 14 residues. The germline V and J ends were trimmed by 1 base and 5 bases, with 13 bases remaining between them.

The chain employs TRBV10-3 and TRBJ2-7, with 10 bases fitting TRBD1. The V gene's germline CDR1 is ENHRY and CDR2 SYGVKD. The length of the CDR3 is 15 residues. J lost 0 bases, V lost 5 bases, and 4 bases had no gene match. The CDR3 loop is CAISLTGGSSYEQYF. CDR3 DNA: TGTGCCATCAGTTTGACAGGGGGCAGCTCCTACGAGCAGTACTTC.